This TCR beta chain was retrieved from a study of technical replicates of blood from several donors. This CDR3 is 13 amino acids long. Trimming removed 4 bases at V and 4 bases at J, with 11 bases between. CDR1 and CDR2 from the germline V gene are LGHNA and YSLEER. Some clones are missing from TCRdb's copy, which holds only in-frame ones; the method was immunoSEQ multiplex PCR. The table lists about 82,000 clones, just under 95% of them singletons. The chain employs TRBV4-3 and TRBJ2-7, with a possible D match to TRBD2 (5 bases). Sequenced material: T cells isolated from PBMCs. The receptor was derived from a human donor in good health. CDR3 sequence reads: CASSLGLLYEQYF. CDR3 nucleotides: TGCGCCAGCAGCCTAGGACTTCTGTACGAGCAGTACTTC.